Detailed here is one T cell receptor (beta chain). The CDR3 totals 15 residues. V gave up 4 bases and J gave up 0 bases; unmatched junction bases: 7. CDR1 and CDR2 (germline): SGHRS, YFSETQ. The record originates from a study of shared clonotypes between healthy human individuals. Study-wide context: Donors consisted of a couple of women and a few men between 18 and 49.

The data were produced by immunoSEQ multiplex PCR, yet TCRdb's version contains in-frame clones alone and is incomplete. The table records about 190,000 clones, approximately 60% of them present only once. HIV-negative, healthy adults without recent acute infections or vaccinations were the donors. This TCR was sampled from a man aged 25 to 45 in good health. The specimen was memory CD4+ T cells sorted from blood. As to subset: CD45RA-negative fraction. This sequence joins TRBV5-1 and TRBJ2-7; TRBD1 agrees at 7 bases. CDR3 in amino acids: CASSTGTVSSYEQYF. DNA for the CDR3: TGCGCCAGCAGCACAGGGACAGTGAGCTCCTACGAGCAGTACTTC.